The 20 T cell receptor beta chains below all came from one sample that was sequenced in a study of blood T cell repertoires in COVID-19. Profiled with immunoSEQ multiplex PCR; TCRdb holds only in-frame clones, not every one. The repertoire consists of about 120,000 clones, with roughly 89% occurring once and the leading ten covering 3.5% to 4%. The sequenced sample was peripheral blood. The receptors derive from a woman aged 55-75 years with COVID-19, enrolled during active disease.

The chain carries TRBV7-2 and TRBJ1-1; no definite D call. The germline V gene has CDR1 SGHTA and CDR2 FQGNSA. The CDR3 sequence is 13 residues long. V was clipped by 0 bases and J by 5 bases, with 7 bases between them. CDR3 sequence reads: CASSLARGTEAFF. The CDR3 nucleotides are TGTGCCAGCAGCTTAGCCCGGGGAACTGAAGCTTTCTTT.

CDR3 coding DNA: TGTGCCAGCAGCTCCGGGACAGCCTGGGATGAGCAGTTCTTC. It is translated as CASSSGTAWDEQFF. The J gene is TRBJ2-1, the V gene TRBV7-2; 7 nucleotides line up with TRBD1. V shed 4 bases and J 8 bases; nucleotides not matched to a gene: 8. CDR3 size: 14 residues. The germline V gene has CDR1 SGHTA and CDR2 FQGNSA.

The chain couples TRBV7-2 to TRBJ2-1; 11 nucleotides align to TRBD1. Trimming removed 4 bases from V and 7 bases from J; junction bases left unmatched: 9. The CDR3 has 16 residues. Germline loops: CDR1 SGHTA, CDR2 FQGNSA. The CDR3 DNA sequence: TGTGCCAGCAGCTCTGGGACAGGGGGGTTGAGTAATGAGCAGTTCTTC. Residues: CASSSGTGGLSNEQFF.

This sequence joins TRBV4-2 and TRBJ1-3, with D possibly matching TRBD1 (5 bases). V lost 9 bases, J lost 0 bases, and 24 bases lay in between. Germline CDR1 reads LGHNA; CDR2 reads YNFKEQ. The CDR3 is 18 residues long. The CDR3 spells CASQRGVGGSHSGNTIYF. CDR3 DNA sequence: TGTGCCAGTCAGCGTGGGGTCGGGGGTAGTCACTCTGGAAACACCATATATTTT.

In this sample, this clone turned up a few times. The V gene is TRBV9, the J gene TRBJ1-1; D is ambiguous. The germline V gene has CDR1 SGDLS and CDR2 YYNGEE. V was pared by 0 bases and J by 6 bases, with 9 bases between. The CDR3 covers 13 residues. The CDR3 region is CASSVVPDSEAFF. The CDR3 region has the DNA TGTGCCAGCAGCGTAGTCCCGGACTCTGAAGCTTTCTTT.

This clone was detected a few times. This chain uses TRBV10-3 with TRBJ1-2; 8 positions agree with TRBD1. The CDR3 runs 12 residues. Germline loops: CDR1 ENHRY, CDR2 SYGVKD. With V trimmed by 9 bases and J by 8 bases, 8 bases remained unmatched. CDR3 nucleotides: TGTGCCATACACGACAGGGGTTGGGGCTACACCTTC. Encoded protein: CAIHDRGWGYTF.

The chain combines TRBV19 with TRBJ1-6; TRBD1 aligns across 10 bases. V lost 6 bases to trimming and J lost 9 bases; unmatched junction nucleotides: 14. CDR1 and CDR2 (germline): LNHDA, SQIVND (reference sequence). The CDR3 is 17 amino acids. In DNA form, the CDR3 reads TGTGCCAGTAGGAATTGGGCCCTAGGGACAGGGGCTTCACCCCTCCACTTT. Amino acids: CASRNWALGTGASPLHF.

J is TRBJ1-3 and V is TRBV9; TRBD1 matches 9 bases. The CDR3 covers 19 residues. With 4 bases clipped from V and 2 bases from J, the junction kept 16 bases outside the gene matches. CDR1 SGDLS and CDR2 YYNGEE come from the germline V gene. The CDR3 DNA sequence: TGTGCCAGCAGCCTAGGGATAGGACAGGGGCGAACTGCTGGAAACACCATATATTTT. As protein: CASSLGIGQGRTAGNTIYF.

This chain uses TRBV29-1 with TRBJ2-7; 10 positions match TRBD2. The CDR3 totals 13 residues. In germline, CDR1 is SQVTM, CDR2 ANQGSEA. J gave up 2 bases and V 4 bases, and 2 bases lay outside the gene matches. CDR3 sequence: CSVVSGGPYEQYF. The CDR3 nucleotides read TGCAGCGTTGTTAGCGGGGGGCCCTACGAGCAGTACTTC.

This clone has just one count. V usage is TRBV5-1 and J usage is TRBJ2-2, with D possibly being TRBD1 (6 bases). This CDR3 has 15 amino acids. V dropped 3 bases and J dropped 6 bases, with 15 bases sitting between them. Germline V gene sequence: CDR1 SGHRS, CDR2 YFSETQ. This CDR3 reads CASSYLQGAAGELFF. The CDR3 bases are TGCGCCAGCAGCTACCTACAGGGTGCGGCCGGGGAGCTGTTTTTT. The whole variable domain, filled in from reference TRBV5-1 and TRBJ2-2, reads KAGVTQTPRYLIKTRGQQVTLSCSPISGHRSVSWYQQTPGQGLQFLFEYFSETQRNKGNFPGRFSGRQFSNSRSEMNVSTLELGDSALYLCASSYLQGAAGELFFGEGSRLTVL.

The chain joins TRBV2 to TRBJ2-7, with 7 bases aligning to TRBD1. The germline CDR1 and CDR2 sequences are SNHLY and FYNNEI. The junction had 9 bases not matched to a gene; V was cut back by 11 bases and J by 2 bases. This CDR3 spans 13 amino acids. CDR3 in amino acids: CAAAEDRTYEQYF. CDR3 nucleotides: TGTGCCGCAGCGGAGGACAGGACCTACGAGCAGTACTTC.

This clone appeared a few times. The CDR3 bases are TGTGCCAGCAGCTTACTAGCGGGACCCCAAGAGACCCAGTACTTC. Residues: CASSLLAGPQETQYF. This chain joins TRBV7-9 and TRBJ2-5; 9 bases line up with TRBD2. Per germline, CDR1 SEHNR and CDR2 FQNEAQ (reference sequence). V shed 2 bases and J 1 base; nucleotides not matched to a gene: 2. This CDR3 is 15 amino acids long.

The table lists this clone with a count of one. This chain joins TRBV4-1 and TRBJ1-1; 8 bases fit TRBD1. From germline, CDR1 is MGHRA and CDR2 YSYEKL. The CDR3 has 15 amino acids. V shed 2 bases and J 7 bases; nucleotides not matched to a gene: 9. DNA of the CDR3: TGCGCCAGCAGCCAACCTAGGACAGGGAAAGTTGAAGCTTTCTTT. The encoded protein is CASSQPRTGKVEAFF.

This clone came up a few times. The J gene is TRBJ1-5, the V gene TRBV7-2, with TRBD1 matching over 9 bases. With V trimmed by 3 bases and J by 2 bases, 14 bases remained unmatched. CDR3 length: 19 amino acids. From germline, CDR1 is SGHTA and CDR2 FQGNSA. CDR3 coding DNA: TGTGCCAGCAGCTTTTCCGGGACAGGGTCTTCGGGTGGCAATCAGCCCCAGCATTTT. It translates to CASSFSGTGSSGGNQPQHF.

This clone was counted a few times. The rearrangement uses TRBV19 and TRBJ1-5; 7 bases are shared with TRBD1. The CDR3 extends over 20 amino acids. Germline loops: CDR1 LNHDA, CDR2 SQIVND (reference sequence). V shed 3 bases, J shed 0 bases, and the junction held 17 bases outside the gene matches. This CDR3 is CASSIPGPYRGWNSNQPQHF. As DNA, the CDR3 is TGTGCCAGTAGTATCCCGGGGCCTTACAGGGGCTGGAATAGCAATCAGCCCCAGCATTTT. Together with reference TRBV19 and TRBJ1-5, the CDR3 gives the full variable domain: DGGITQSPKYLFRKEGQNVTLSCEQNLNHDAMYWYRQDPGQGLRLIYYSQIVNDFQKGDIAEGYSVSREKKESFPLTVTSAQKNPTAFYLCASSIPGPYRGWNSNQPQHFGDGTRLSIL.

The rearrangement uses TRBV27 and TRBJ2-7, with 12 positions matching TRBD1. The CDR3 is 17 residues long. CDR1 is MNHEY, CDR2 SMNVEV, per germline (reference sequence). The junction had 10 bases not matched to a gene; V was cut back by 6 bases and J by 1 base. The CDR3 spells CASSKNQGQGASYEQYF. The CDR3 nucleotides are TGTGCCAGCAGCAAGAACCAGGGACAGGGGGCGTCCTACGAGCAGTACTTC.

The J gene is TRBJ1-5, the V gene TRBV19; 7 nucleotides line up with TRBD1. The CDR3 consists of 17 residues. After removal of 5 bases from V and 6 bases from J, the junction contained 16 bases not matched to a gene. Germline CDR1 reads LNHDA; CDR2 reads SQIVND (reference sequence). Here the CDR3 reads CASSPRTGRVRTQPQHF. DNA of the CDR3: TGTGCCAGTAGTCCACGGACAGGCCGCGTTAGGACTCAGCCCCAGCATTTT.

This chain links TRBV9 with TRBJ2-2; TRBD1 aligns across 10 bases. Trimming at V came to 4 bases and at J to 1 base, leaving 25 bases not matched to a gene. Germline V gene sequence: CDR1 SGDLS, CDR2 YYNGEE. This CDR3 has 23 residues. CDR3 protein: CASSPSRDRGISQGSLNTGELFF. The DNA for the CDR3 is TGTGCCAGCAGCCCTTCCCGGGACAGGGGAATAAGTCAGGGGTCCTTGAACACCGGGGAGCTGTTTTTT.

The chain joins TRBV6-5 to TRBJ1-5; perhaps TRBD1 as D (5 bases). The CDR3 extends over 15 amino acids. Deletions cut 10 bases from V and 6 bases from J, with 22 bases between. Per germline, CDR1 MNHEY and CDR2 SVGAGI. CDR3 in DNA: TGTGCCACCTCCCGGGGAGGGGAGTTCGTTCAGCCCCAGCATTTT. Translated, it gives CATSRGGEFVQPQHF.

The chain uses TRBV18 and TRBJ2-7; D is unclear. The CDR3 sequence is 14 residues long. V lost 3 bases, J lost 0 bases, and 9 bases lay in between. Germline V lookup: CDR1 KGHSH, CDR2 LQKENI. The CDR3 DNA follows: TGTGCCAGCTCACCTTGGCAGGACTCCTACGAGCAGTACTTC. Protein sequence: CASSPWQDSYEQYF.